Shown below are 11 T cell receptor beta chains from a single sample sequenced in a study of T cells in Graves' hyperthyroidism and ophthalmopathy. TCR beta CDR3 region amplification was performed from RNA transcripts. First-round RT-PCR of the TCR CDR3 relied on the HTBI primer set. One entry per CDR3 protein, called by TCRdb with MiXCR from the multiplex PCR reads. The repertoire holds some 270,000 distinct CDR3 sequences, with roughly 13% as singletons. Source material: blood. All receptors come from a woman between 35 and 50 years old with Graves' hyperthyroidism.

The table lists this clonotype with a few counts. V usage is TRBV7-9 and J usage is TRBJ2-7; D may be TRBD2 (6 bases). The CDR3 extends over 15 amino acids. Germline V gene lookup returns CDR1 SEHNR and CDR2 FQNEAQ (reference sequence). V was clipped by 1 base and J by 1 base, with 11 bases between them. The CDR3 region has the DNA TGTGCCAGCAGCTTAGTTTCGGAGGGGTCCTACGAGCAGTACTTC. This encodes CASSLVSEGSYEQYF.

The rearrangement joins TRBV28 to TRBJ2-1; the D is unclear. There are 12 residues in the CDR3. Germline lookup yields CDR1 MDHEN and CDR2 SYDVKM. Trimming removed 2 bases at V and 8 bases at J, with 7 bases between. The CDR3 sequence is CASSLATDEQFF. CDR3 DNA: TGTGCCAGCAGTTTAGCTACGGATGAGCAGTTCTTC.

The chain recombines TRBV28 with TRBJ2-3; TRBD1 matches at 9 bases. The CDR3 is 15 amino acids. Germline CDR1 MDHEN, CDR2 SYDVKM. V was pared by 0 bases and J by 5 bases, with 3 bases of the junction left unmatched. CDR3 protein: CASSLWDRGRDTQYF. In DNA form, the CDR3 reads TGTGCCAGCAGTTTATGGGACAGGGGAAGAGATACGCAGTATTTT.

There are many counts of this clonotype. This chain connects TRBV30 to TRBJ2-3, with TRBD1 matching 7 bases. Germline trimming cut 2 bases from V and 0 bases from J; bases unmatched to any gene: 5. There are 15 residues in the CDR3. Germline CDR1 and CDR2: GTSNPN and SVGIG (reference sequence). The CDR3 protein is CAWSQGQSSTDTQYF. CDR3 nucleotide sequence: TGTGCCTGGAGTCAGGGACAGTCCAGCACAGATACGCAGTATTTT.

This clonotype was detected only a few times. This rearrangement joins TRBV7-9 to TRBJ2-1; D possibly uses TRBD1 or TRBD2 (5 bases each). Germline V gene sequence: CDR1 SEHNR, CDR2 FQNEAQ (reference sequence). The V and J ends lost 0 bases and 9 bases respectively, with 15 bases between them. The CDR3 is 15 amino acids. CDR3 nucleotides: TGTGCCAGCAGCTTAGCGGGAGTCAGGGCGGGTGAGCAGTTCTTC. Its translation: CASSLAGVRAGEQFF.

This clonotype was detected many times. This sequence joins TRBV6-1 and TRBJ2-7; D gene ambiguous. This CDR3 is 13 amino acids long. The V end was cut by 5 bases, the J end by 2 bases, with 10 bases between. CDR1 is MNHNS and CDR2 is SASEGT in the germline V gene. CDR3 sequence (DNA): TGTGCCAGCAGTATCGGACGGACCTACGAGCAGTACTTC. Residues: CASSIGRTYEQYF.

This clonotype has at least ten counts. The rearrangement links TRBV11-2 to TRBJ1-1; D is uncertain. Trimming removed 0 bases from V and 11 bases from J, with 13 bases in between. The CDR3 spans 13 residues. Germline CDR1 and CDR2: SGHAT and FQNNGV. This chain's CDR3 is CASSLDEGLDAFF. CDR3 coding DNA: TGTGCCAGCAGCTTAGATGAGGGTCTGGACGCTTTCTTT.

This clonotype came up many times. The rearrangement joins TRBV3-1 to TRBJ2-4; 9 nucleotides agree with TRBD1. CDR3 length: 16 amino acids. Germline CDR1 reads LGHDT; CDR2 reads YNNKEL (reference sequence). V lost 2 bases, J lost 7 bases, and 9 bases stayed unmatched. The CDR3 coding sequence is TGTGCCAGCAGCCAATGGGGACAGGGTAGGATGAACATTCAGTACTTC. It is translated as CASSQWGQGRMNIQYF.

This clonotype showed up just a few times. This chain joins TRBV5-4 and TRBJ2-3; D is unresolved. Trimming removed 4 bases from V and 1 base from J, with 13 bases in between. This CDR3 comprises 15 residues. Looked up from germline, CDR1 is SGHNT and CDR2 is YYREEE (reference sequence). This CDR3 reads CASSNTRLGTDTQYF. DNA of the CDR3: TGTGCCAGCAGCAATACGAGACTCGGCACAGATACGCAGTATTTT.

This clonotype was counted at least ten times. V gene TRBV20-1 combines with J gene TRBJ2-1; D might be TRBD2 (6 bases). V was pared by 0 bases and J by 10 bases, with 16 bases between. Germline CDR1 DFQATT, CDR2 SNEGSKA (reference sequence). This CDR3 is 14 amino acids long. CDR3 sequence (DNA): TGCAGTGCTAGAGATCGGGAGAAGGATAGGGAGCAGTTCTTC. Residues: CSARDREKDREQFF.

The sample holds many counts of this clonotype. The CDR3 loop is CASREGISGQLSPQHF. CDR3 bases: TGTGCCAGCCGGGAAGGGATCTCGGGACAGCTAAGTCCCCAGCATTTT. This sequence joins TRBV2 and TRBJ1-5; TRBD1 aligns across 7 bases. The V segment lost 8 bases and the J segment 10 bases; nucleotides outside the gene matches: 20. The CDR3 covers 16 residues. Germline lookup yields CDR1 SNHLY and CDR2 FYNNEI.